This TCR beta chain was captured in a study of blood T cell repertoires in COVID-19. Study summary: Some COVID-19 samples were acute and others convalescent; all came from the United States, Italy and Spain. T cells, B-cell-depleted T cells, or PBMCs provided the cDNA or gDNA that served as material.

The V and J ends lost 8 bases and 0 bases respectively, with 10 bases between them. The CDR3 loop spans 13 amino acids. Germline V CDR1 and CDR2: MDHEN, SYDVKM. TCRdb's copy holds only in-frame clones and misses some; the assay was immunoSEQ multiplex PCR. The sample carries roughly 250,000 clones, approximately 86% recorded once. The study drew participants aged about 18 to 89 years from 20 to 30 US areas. The rearrangement uses TRBV28 and TRBJ1-1, with D possibly TRBD1 on 5 matching bases. Sequenced: PBMCs or T cells enriched from blood (not recorded which). The TCR originated in a woman aged 30 to 39 with acute COVID-19. The CDR3 region is CASRDSMNTEAFF. The DNA for the CDR3 is TGTGCCAGCCGGGACTCCATGAACACTGAAGCTTTCTTT.